These 9 T cell receptor beta chains were all obtained from the same sample, sequenced in a study of blood T cells in healthy people across ages. Then a second PCR, running about 6 to 11 cycles, was carried out with a sample-barcoded 5' primer and a J-beta primer mix. TCRdb called the 5' RACE reads again in MiXCR, with one record for every CDR3 protein. The sample records approximately 810,000 distinct CDR3 sequences, 29% being singletons. The sequenced sample consisted of blood. These receptor sequences come from a woman aged 80 or over in good health.

A remark on this clonotype: This may be a read error, as it is one base from a much larger clone. The V and J genes are TRBV7-8 and TRBJ2-1; D perhaps matches TRBD2 (5 bases). The J call may be in error: the DNA end matches TRBJ2-7 better. Germline-derived CDR1 and CDR2 are SGHVS and FQNEAQ. The CDR3 spans 17 residues. The CDR3 bases are TGTGCCAGCAGCTTAGCGTTAAGCGGTAGCTCCTACAATGAGCAGTACTTC. As protein: CASSLALSGSSYNEQYF.

On this clonotype itself: One end of the junction varies from germline; a read error may be responsible. The chain couples TRBV5-6 to TRBJ1-2; D might be TRBD1 (5 bases). CDR3 size: 15 residues. Germline lookup yields CDR1 SGHDT and CDR2 YYEEEE. This CDR3 reads CASSLALRGEYAYTF. CDR3 in DNA: TGTGCCAGCAGCTTGGCCCTGAGAGGGGAGTATGCCTACACCTTC.

This clonotype has at least ten counts. The CDR3 reads CASSLGQGVETQYF. CDR3 nucleotide sequence: TGTGCCAGCAGCTTAGGACAGGGGGTGGAGACCCAGTACTTC. V usage is TRBV7-2 and J usage is TRBJ2-5; 9 positions match TRBD1. The CDR3 runs to 14 residues. Per germline, CDR1 SGHTA and CDR2 FQGNSA. V shed 1 base and J 5 bases; nucleotides not matched to a gene: 2.

The chain joins TRBV18 to TRBJ2-5; a possible D gene is TRBD2 (6 bases). Germline CDR1 KGHSH, CDR2 LQKENI. V was cut by 4 bases and J by 1 base, with 10 bases left in between. This CDR3 region has 14 residues. This CDR3 is CASSRGTLQETQYF. In DNA form, the CDR3 reads TGTGCCAGCTCACGAGGGACTCTCCAAGAGACCCAGTACTTC.

The V call is TRBV15, the J call TRBJ2-1; D may be TRBD2 (7 bases). Between the trimmed V and J ends, which lost 0 bases and 3 bases, there was a span of 18 bases. The CDR3 sequence is 18 residues long. Looked up from germline, CDR1 is LNHNV and CDR2 is YYDKDF (reference sequence). The DNA for the CDR3 is TGTGCCACCAGCAGAGATGGTAGTAGGGGGGGCCTCTACAATGAGCAGTTCTTC. This codes for CATSRDGSRGGLYNEQFF.

This clonotype came up many times. This sequence joins TRBV14 and TRBJ2-7, with TRBD1 matching over 9 bases. Per germline, CDR1 SGHDN and CDR2 FVKESK. The CDR3 is 13 amino acids. V trimming: 3 bases; J trimming: 7 bases; junction bases outside the gene matches: 4. CDR3 sequence: CASSQGTGREQYF. In DNA, the CDR3 is TGTGCCAGCAGCCAGGGGACAGGGCGGGAGCAGTACTTC.

This chain links TRBV29-1 with TRBJ2-7; 10 bases are a match to TRBD1. The J call may be mistaken, given a closer DNA end match to TRBJ2-5. From germline, CDR1 is SQVTM and CDR2 ANQGSEA. The CDR3 extends over 15 amino acids. The CDR3 coding sequence is TGCAGCGTTGTAAGACAGGGGGCGCGTACGGAGACCCAGTACTTC. Translating gives CSVVRQGARTETQYF.

By share of the sample, this clonotype is medium-sized. Just one base apart from a much larger clone, this may be a read error. The chain is built from TRBV27 and TRBJ2-5; D gene uncertain. With 3 bases removed from V and 11 bases from J, the gap between germline ends came to 16 bases. Germline V gene data show CDR1 as MNHEY and CDR2 as SMNVEV (reference sequence). This CDR3 is built from 13 residues. The CDR3 is CASSFARWDEQYF. For the CDR3, the DNA is TGTGCCAGCAGTTTTGCCAGATGGGATGAGCAGTACTTC.

The chain couples TRBV7-2 to TRBJ1-4; 7 bases match TRBD1. This CDR3 has 16 residues. Losses at the gene ends were 4 bases for V and 3 bases for J; bases not matched to a gene: 8. Germline V CDR1 and CDR2: SGHTA, FQGNSA. CDR3 nucleotides: TGTGCCAGCAGCTATCAGGGGGGACTGTCTAATGAAAAACTGTTTTTT. Amino acids: CASSYQGGLSNEKLFF.